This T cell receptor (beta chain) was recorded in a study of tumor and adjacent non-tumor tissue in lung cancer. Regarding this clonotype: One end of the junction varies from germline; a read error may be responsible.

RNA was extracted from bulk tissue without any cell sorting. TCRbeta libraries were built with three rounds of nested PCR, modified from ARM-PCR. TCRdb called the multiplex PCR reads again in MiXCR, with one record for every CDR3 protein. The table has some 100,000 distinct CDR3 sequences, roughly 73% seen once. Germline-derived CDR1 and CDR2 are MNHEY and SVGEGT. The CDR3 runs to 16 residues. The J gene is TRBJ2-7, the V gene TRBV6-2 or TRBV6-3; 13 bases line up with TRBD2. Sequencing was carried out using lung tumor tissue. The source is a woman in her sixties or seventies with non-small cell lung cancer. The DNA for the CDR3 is TGTGCCAGCAGTACACGGACTAGCGGGAGTTTCTTCGAGCAGTATTTC. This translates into CASSTRTSGSFFEQYF.